The text below deals with one TCR beta chain. What this receptor recognizes is not known. Qualities for individual bases were not recorded, and no much larger clone is one base off. Including cysteine and phenylalanine, the CDR3 has 14 amino acids. Left in the record is the CDR3 DNA by itself, 42 bases read in frame from the first base. For this chain, trimming is 4 bases at the V end and 3 bases at the J end, and the number of junction bases without a gene match is 5. According to the germline V gene, CDR1 reads SGHTS and CDR2 reads YDEGEE. The immunoSEQ Assay, a bias-controlled multiplex PCR, was used to amplify TCRbeta CDR3 regions from genomic DNA. From the authors' description of their analysis: The number of nucleated cells in each sample was estimated by amplification of reference gene primers within the assay. To quantify the absolute abundance of each unique TCRbeta CDR3 rearrangement, sequence reads were collapsed and filtered. For each sample, productive Simpson clonality was calculated by taking the square root of Simpson's diversity index across productive rearrangements. The table was pulled from immuneACCESS by TCRdb, which kept in-frame rearrangements only. Such tables lose some clones; where checked, under half of the loss comes from unresolved V genes, and the rest has no known cause. V and J calls plus clone size are reproduced from that table; the DNA served to infer D and trimming. For this sample the table gives more than 85,000 clones, of which around 90% were detected only once. 3% to 4% of the sample rests with the top ten.

The collaborating institutions used their own protocols to collect whole blood in K2EDTA tubes. Collaborator samples were shipped for TCRbeta analysis as frozen whole blood, isolated PBMCs, or DNA extracted from either sample type. This entry is derived from a study of blood T cell repertoires in COVID-19 (dated by TCRdb to the early 2020s). Turning to the overall study: Samples covering the acute and convalescent phases of COVID-19 were provided by collaborators in the United States, Italy and Spain. The prospective study material was composed of cDNA or gDNA derived from T cells, B-cell-depleted T cells, or PBMCs. Deeply sampled blood TCRbeta repertoires from subjects exposed to, actively infected with, or recovered from COVID-19 were included in the dataset. The repertoires were made available in a free public database intended to serve as a resource for research on the immune response to SARS-CoV-2. Samples came from the ongoing ImmuneRACE study (first 160 participants) plus 1,254 subjects from 6 global collaborators. Sample metadata almost always included a de-identified subject ID, COVID-19 status, age in years and sex. Where available, HLA class I and class II types were obtained from metadata supplied by the sample provider rather than from assay-based typing.

Results and caveats for the whole study, not just this receptor: Clinical and demographic metadata were provided uncurated, with the amount varying by source and participant.

The sequence joins TRBV5-8 to TRBJ2-3, and TRBD2 aligns with 7 junction nucleotides. Sequencing was performed on peripheral blood. This sequence was found in a woman aged 70-85 years with acute or convalescent COVID-19. The DNA sequence follows: TGTGCCAGCAGCCAGACGGGGGGAACAGATACGCAGTATTTT. This is translated as CASSQTGGTDTQYF.